The table lists the clone carrying this T cell receptor (beta chain) with many counts. What it recognizes is unknown. The entry originates in a study of T cells in Graves' hyperthyroidism and ophthalmopathy. Study results and caveats: From stable hyperthyroidism, ophthalmopathy was separated by a 13 V-J model.

Every diagnosis used clinical symptoms, serum thyroxine and TRAb, thyroid ultrasound and orbital computed tomography. TCR beta CDR3 regions were amplified from RNA transcripts. The primer set for the first-round RT-PCR of the TCR CDR3 was HTBI. One entry per CDR3 protein results from TCRdb running MiXCR on the multiplex PCR reads. Of about 270,000 distinct CDR3 sequences listed, approximately 21% are singletons. With 1 base removed from V and 4 bases from J, the gap between germline ends came to 9 bases. Germline V gene sequence: CDR1 SEHNR, CDR2 FQNEAQ (reference sequence). This CDR3 region has 14 residues.

The rearrangement uses TRBV7-9 and TRBJ2-3; D not resolved. This sequence was found in a man aged 25-45 years with Graves' ophthalmopathy. The sequencing sample was made of blood. In DNA form, the CDR3 reads TGTGCCAGCAGCTTAGAAGGCTTTGCAGATACGCAGTATTTT. Protein product: CASSLEGFADTQYF.